This T cell receptor beta chain was profiled in a study of cytotoxic CD8 clonotypes in ibrutinib-treated CLL. In the study overall: The group held 10 to 11 relapsed/refractory and around 15 treatment-naive patients, with under 18 IGHV unmutated. General observations from the study: Rare overall, public clonotypes shrank or held steady under therapy. Baseline clonality, above age-matched healthy donor levels, tracked circulating CD8+ T-cell counts.

Germline assignment: CDR1 ENHRY and CDR2 SYGVKD. The CDR3 spans 13 residues. V lost 3 bases and J 1 base, leaving 6 bases between the germline ends. Around 2.2 micrograms of genomic DNA came from cryopreserved PBMCs for TCR beta libraries. TCRdb keeps only in-frame clones here, not all; method: immunoSEQ multiplex PCR. The table lists approximately 340,000 clones, over 55% of them singletons, with roughly 6% in the top ten. A note on this clone: Its antigen is not identified.

This sequence was found in a human donor with chronic lymphocytic leukemia. Sequenced here: PBMCs, sampled after 36 months of ibrutinib treatment. The chain employs TRBV10-3 and TRBJ2-5; D uncertain. The CDR3, as DNA: TGTGCCATCAGTGACGCGGTCCAAGAGACCCAGTACTTC. Translated: CAISDAVQETQYF.